This T cell receptor (beta chain) was retrieved from a study of spatial heterogeneity in lung cancer. Study-level information: Strongly correlated with TCR transcript counts in tumor regions was a T cell module score, which was a transcriptional module score calculated from matched bulk RNA-seq. Overall study findings and caveats: The recorded estimate of tumor T cell coverage is 7% to 9% for alpha chains and 13% for beta chains. Expanded TCRs classified as ubiquitous or regional were counted, and these counts tracked ubiquitous and regional nonsynonymous mutations, respectively. Mutation counts in tumors were tracked by counts of expanded intratumoral alpha and beta TCRs.

One entry per CDR3 protein results from TCRdb running MiXCR on the 5' RACE reads. The sample consists of about 8,100 distinct CDR3 sequences, 5.4% of them appearing once. Time point of the sample: sample taken at primary tumor resection. In its sample, this clonotype was seen many times. The antigen remains undetermined. The germline V and J ends were trimmed by 4 bases and 0 bases, with 18 bases remaining between them. This CDR3 is 17 amino acids long. Germline CDR1 SGHAT, CDR2 FQNNGV. Sequences were derived from lung tumor tissue, sampled at surgery. This sequence originates from a male donor with early-stage non-small cell lung cancer. The V call is TRBV11-2, the J call TRBJ2-5; D assignment may be TRBD1 or TRBD2 (5 bases each). CDR3 coding DNA: TGTGCCAGCAGCTCCTCCGGGACCTCAATCTACCAAGAGACCCAGTACTTC. Protein: CASSSSGTSIYQETQYF. Filled out from reference TRBV11-2 and TRBJ2-5, the complete variable domain reads EAGVAQSPRYKIIEKRQSVAFWCNPISGHATLYWYQQILGQGPKLLIQFQNNGVVDDSQLPKDRFSAERLKGVDSTLKIQPAKLEDSAVYLCASSSSGTSIYQETQYFGPGTRLLVL.